This T cell receptor (beta chain) was identified in a study of blood T cell repertoires in COVID-19. Study details: T cells, B-cell-depleted T cells, or PBMCs supplied cDNA or gDNA.

In the authors' workflow: Amplified reference gene primers provided the basis for estimating nucleated cell counts. Repertoires were generated with immunoSEQ multiplex PCR, while TCRdb's copy carries only in-frame clones and drops some. V, J and clone size are those of that table, while D and trimming were read from the DNA. In the table there are 330,000 or so clones, approximately 91% of which are singletons. CDR1 SNHLY and CDR2 FYNNEI come from the germline V gene. The CDR3 is 15 residues long. V was pared by 1 base and J by 2 bases, with 12 bases between. Which cohort a participant joined came from the clinical history participants gave. A case of COVID-19 had been met by exposed participants within 2 weeks before study entry.

Sample: PBMCs or T cells enriched from blood (not recorded which). V usage is TRBV2 and J usage is TRBJ2-7; unclear D gene. The receptor's source is a woman aged 30 to 39 who had been exposed to COVID-19. CDR3 in amino acids: CASSEDLASPYEQYF. The CDR3 region has the DNA TGTGCCAGCAGTGAAGATTTAGCTAGTCCCTACGAGCAGTACTTC. Full variable domain (remainder filled in from reference TRBV2 and TRBJ2-7): EPEVTQTPSHQVTQMGQEVILRCVPISNHLYFYWYRQILGQKVEFLVSFYNNEISEKSEIFDDQFSVERPDGSNFTLKIRSTKLEDSAMYFCASSEDLASPYEQYFGPGTRLTVT.